What follows describes a single TCR beta chain. Its target is not known. This table comes from immunoSEQ multiplex PCR, and its TCRdb copy is limited to in-frame clones, with some not included. The sample lists 30,000 to 40,000 clones, around 83% occurring once. This specimen belongs to a study of OX40 agonist ivuxolimab in advanced cancers. At the level of the study: Each patient was given ivuxolimab into a vein every 2 weeks, at 0.01 to 10 mg/kg. The eligibility criteria allowed prior anti-PD-1, anti-PD-L1 or anti-CTLA-4 therapy, and 30% to 40% had some. There were three patients with partial responses, one having hepatocellular carcinoma and two cutaneous melanoma. Study-level points and caveats: In the expanded peripheral T cells, antigen specificity was never determined.

The V end was cut by 2 bases, the J end by 3 bases, with 13 bases between. CDR1 MDHEN and CDR2 SYDVKM come from the germline V gene. The CDR3 sequence is 15 residues long. The chain combines TRBV28 with TRBJ1-2; perhaps TRBD1 as D (5 bases). The TCR comes from an adult with an advanced solid tumor such as melanoma, head and neck, liver or kidney cancer. The material sequenced was CD4+ or CD8+ T cells sorted from blood, taken in a trial of the OX40 agonist ivuxolimab. For the CDR3, the DNA is TGTGCCAGCAGTTTAGCGACAGATGCGGACTATGGCTACACCTTC. This gives the protein CASSLATDADYGYTF.